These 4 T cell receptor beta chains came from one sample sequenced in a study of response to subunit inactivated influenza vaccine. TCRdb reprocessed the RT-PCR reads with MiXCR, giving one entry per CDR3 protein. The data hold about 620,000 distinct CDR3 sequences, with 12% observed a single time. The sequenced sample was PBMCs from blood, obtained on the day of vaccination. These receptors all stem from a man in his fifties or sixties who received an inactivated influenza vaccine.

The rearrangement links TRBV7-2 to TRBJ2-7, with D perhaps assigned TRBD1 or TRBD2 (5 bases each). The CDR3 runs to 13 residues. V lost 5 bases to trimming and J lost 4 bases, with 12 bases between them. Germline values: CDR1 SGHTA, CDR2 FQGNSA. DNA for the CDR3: TGTGCCAGCAGCCCTGCTGAGGGGTACGAGCAGTACTTC. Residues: CASSPAEGYEQYF.

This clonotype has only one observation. CDR3 nucleotides: TGTACCATCACCTCCGGACGAGGGTGGGCCTACCAAGAGACCCAGTACTTC. Protein: CTITSGRGWAYQETQYF. V is TRBV2 and J is TRBJ2-5, with TRBD2 as a possible D gene (5 bases). The CDR3 runs 17 residues. Germline-derived CDR1 and CDR2 are SNHLY and FYNNEI.

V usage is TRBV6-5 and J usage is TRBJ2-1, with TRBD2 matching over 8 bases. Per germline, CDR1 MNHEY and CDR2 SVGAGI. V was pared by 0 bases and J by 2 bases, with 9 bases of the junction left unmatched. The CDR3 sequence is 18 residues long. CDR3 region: CASSYSIPGGETYNEQFF. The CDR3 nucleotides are TGTGCCAGCAGTTACTCGATCCCCGGGGGGGAGACCTACAATGAGCAGTTCTTC.

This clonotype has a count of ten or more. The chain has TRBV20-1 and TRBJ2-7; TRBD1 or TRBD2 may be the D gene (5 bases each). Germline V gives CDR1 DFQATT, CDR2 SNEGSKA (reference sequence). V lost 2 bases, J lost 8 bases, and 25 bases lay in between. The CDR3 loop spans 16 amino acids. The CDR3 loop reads CSARSLREGVIGKQYF. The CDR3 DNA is TGCAGTGCTAGATCCCTTCGGGAAGGGGTAATAGGGAAGCAGTACTTC.